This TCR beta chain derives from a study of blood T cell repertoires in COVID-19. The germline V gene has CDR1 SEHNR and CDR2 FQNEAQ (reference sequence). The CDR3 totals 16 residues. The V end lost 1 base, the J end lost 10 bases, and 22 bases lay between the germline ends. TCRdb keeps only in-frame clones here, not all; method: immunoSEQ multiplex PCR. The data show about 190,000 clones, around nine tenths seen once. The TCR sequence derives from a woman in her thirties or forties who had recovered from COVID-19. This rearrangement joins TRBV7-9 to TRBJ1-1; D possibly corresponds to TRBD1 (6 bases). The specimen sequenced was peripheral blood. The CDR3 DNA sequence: TGTGCCAGCAGCTTAGGCCAGGGCACACAGGGAAGATCAGCTTTCTTT. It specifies CASSLGQGTQGRSAFF. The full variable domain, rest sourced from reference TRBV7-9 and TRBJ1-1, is DTGVSQNPRHKITKRGQNVTFRCDPISEHNRLYWYRQTLGQGPEFLTYFQNEAQLEKSRLLSDRFSAERPKGSFSTLEIQRTEQGDSAMYLCASSLGQGTQGRSAFFGQGTRLTVV.